Presented here are 6 T cell receptor beta chains from one specimen sequenced in a study of T cell responses to AZD1222 COVID-19 vaccine. Method: immunoSEQ multiplex PCR; TCRdb's copy keeps in-frame clones and lacks some. The table has roughly 110,000 clones, approximately 89% seen once; the top ten hold under 5.5%. The sequencing used peripheral blood, collected on day 0 of AZD1222 vaccination. Every receptor here comes from an adult in good health.

This clone was observed a single time. The rearrangement uses TRBV28 and TRBJ1-1, with D possibly TRBD1 on 6 matching bases. Looked up from germline, CDR1 is MDHEN and CDR2 is SYDVKM. V was clipped by 5 bases and J by 1 base, with 11 bases between them. The CDR3 spans 14 residues. The CDR3 loop reads CASSRRGANTEAFF. DNA of the CDR3: TGTGCCAGCAGTCGCCGGGGGGCGAACACTGAAGCTTTCTTT.

V and J are TRBV6-6 and TRBJ2-4; no definite D call. Trimming took 6 bases from V and 6 from J, leaving 21 bases between them. The CDR3 runs 16 residues. CDR1 and CDR2 from the germline V gene are MNHNY and SVGAGI (reference sequence). The CDR3 protein is CASSSAGSVQPNIQYF. The CDR3 region has the DNA TGTGCCAGCAGCTCGGCCGGGTCAGTCCAACCAAACATTCAGTACTTC.

The CDR3 DNA follows: TGTGCCAGCAGCTTGGGGACTAGGAAGACTGAAGCTTTCTTT. Protein sequence: CASSLGTRKTEAFF. V gene TRBV7-2 combines with J gene TRBJ1-1; D perhaps matches TRBD1 (5 bases). The CDR3 sequence is 14 residues long. In germline, CDR1 is SGHTA, CDR2 FQGNSA. Trimming stripped 3 bases from V and 5 bases from J, with 13 bases between.

This chain connects TRBV6-4 to TRBJ1-1, with 8 bases aligning to TRBD1. The CDR3 covers 14 residues. V shed 6 bases and J 4 bases; nucleotides not matched to a gene: 7. Germline assignment: CDR1 MRHNA and CDR2 SNTAGT. CDR3 sequence: CASRKTGVSTEAFF. CDR3 nucleotides: TGTGCCAGCAGAAAGACAGGGGTGAGCACTGAAGCTTTCTTT.

This sequence joins TRBV19 and TRBJ1-2; maybe TRBD1 (5 bases). The V gene's germline CDR1 is LNHDA and CDR2 SQIVND (reference sequence). The CDR3 length is 17 residues. The V gene lost 1 base and the J gene lost 3 bases, with 18 bases spanning the gap. The CDR3: CASSIGGRAAGDYGYTF. In DNA form, the CDR3 reads TGTGCCAGTAGTATAGGTGGGCGTGCGGCGGGGGACTATGGCTACACCTTC.

J is TRBJ1-5 and V is TRBV19, with a weak D call TRBD1 (5 bases). Deletions cut 3 bases from V and 3 bases from J, with 12 bases between. The CDR3 sequence is 15 residues long. Germline CDR1 LNHDA, CDR2 SQIVND (reference sequence). The DNA for the CDR3 is TGTGCCAGTAGTATGGGGCAGGCGATCAATCAGCCCCAGCATTTT. Protein product: CASSMGQAINQPQHF.